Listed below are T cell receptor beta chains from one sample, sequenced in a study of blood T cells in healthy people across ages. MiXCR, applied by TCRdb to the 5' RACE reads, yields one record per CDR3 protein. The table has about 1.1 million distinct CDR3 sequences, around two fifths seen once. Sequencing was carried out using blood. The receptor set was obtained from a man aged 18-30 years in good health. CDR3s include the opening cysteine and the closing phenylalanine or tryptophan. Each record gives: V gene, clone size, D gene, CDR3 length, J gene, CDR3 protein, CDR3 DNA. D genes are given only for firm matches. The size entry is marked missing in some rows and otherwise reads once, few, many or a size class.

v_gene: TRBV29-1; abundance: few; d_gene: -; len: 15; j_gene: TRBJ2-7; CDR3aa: CSVEDLWGSYNEQYF; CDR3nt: TGCAGCGTTGAAGATCTTTGGGGCTCCTACAATGAGCAGTACTTC
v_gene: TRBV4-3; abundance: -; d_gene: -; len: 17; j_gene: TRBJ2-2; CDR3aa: CASSQAPPTGNTGELFF; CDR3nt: TGCGCCAGCAGCCAAGCTCCCCCGACAGGGAACACCGGGGAGCTGTTTTTT
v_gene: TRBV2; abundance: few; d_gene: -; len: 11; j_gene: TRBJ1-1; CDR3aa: CASSSGYEAFF; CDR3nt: TGTGCCAGCAGTTCCGGATATGAAGCTTTCTTT
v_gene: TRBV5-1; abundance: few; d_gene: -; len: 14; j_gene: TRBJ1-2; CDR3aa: CASSLGQDDYGYTF; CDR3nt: TGCGCCAGCAGCTTGGGACAGGACGACTATGGCTACACCTTC
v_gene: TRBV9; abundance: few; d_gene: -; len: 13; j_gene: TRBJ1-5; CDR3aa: CASSVTPNQPQHF; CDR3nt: TGTGCCAGCAGCGTAACTCCGAATCAGCCCCAGCATTTT
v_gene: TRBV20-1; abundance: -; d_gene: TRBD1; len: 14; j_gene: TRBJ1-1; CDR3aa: CSARTWTGGTEAFF; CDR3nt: TGCAGTGCTAGAACCTGGACAGGGGGCACTGAAGCTTTCTTT
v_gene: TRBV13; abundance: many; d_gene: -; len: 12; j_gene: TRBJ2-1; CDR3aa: CASTLRGNEQFF; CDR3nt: TGTGCCAGCACCTTAAGGGGCAATGAGCAGTTCTTC
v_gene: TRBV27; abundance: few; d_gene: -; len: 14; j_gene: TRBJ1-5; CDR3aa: CASSEGHSNQPQHF; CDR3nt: TGTGCCAGCAGTGAGGGACACAGCAATCAGCCCCAGCATTTT
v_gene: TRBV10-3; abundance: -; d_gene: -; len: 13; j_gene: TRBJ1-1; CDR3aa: CAISGTANTEAFF; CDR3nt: TGTGCCATCAGTGGGACAGCCAACACTGAAGCTTTCTTT
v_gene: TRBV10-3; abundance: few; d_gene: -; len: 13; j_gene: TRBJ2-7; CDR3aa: CAISDSTGSEQYF; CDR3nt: TGTGCCATCAGTGATTCAACAGGGTCAGAGCAGTACTTC
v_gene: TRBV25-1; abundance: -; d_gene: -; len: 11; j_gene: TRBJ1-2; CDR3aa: CAVRSGEGYTF; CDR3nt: TGTGCCGTTCGTAGTGGGGAGGGCTACACCTTC
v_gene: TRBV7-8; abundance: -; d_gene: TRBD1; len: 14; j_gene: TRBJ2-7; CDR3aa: CASSSRQGAYEQYF; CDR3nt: TGTGCCAGCAGCTCACGACAGGGGGCCTACGAGCAGTACTTC
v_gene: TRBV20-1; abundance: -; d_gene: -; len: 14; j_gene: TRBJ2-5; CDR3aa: CSASGPGFQETQYF; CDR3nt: TGCAGTGCCTCCGGTCCGGGGTTCCAAGAGACCCAGTACTTC
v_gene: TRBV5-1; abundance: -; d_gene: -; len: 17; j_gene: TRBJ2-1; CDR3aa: CASSLGGIRTKYNEQFF; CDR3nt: TGCGCCAGCAGCTTGGGTGGTATAAGGACAAAATACAATGAGCAGTTCTTC
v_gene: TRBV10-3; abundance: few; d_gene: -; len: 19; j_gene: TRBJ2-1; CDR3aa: CAISESLLVRTRRNNEQFF; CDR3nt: TGTGCCATCAGTGAGTCTCTTTTAGTTCGGACACGGAGGAACAATGAGCAGTTCTTC
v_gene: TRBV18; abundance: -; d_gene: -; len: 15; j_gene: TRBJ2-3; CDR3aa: CASSPKGPNTDTQYF; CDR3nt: TGTGCCAGCTCACCAAAGGGTCCTAACACAGATACGCAGTATTTT